The 20 T cell receptor beta chains in this list originate from one sample, sequenced in a study of cytomegalovirus exposure and HLA in healthy donors. 13 Jbeta primers and 60 Vbeta primers were used for the PCR. Sequencing was performed with immunoSEQ multiplex PCR; in TCRdb, only in-frame clones are kept and a portion is missing. The sample data list 55,000 to 80,000 clones. Material: PBMCs. The receptor set was obtained from a man aged 40-49 years in good health and CMV-seronegative.

The chain joins TRBV6-4 to TRBJ2-2, with D hard to call. Germline V gives CDR1 MRHNA, CDR2 SNTAGT. The CDR3 consists of 17 residues. Trimming removed 4 bases at V and 1 base at J, with 16 bases between. The CDR3 sequence is CASSGLGLAENTGELFF. DNA for the CDR3: TGTGCCAGCAGTGGCCTCGGGTTGGCCGAGAACACCGGGGAGCTGTTTTTT.

Turning to this clone: The sample carries other DNA sequences with the same CDR3. This CDR3 is CASSETGKETQYF. In DNA form, the CDR3 reads TGTGCCAGCAGCGAGACAGGGAAGGAGACCCAGTACTTC. The rearrangement links TRBV6-6 to TRBJ2-5, with 7 bases fitting TRBD1. The germline CDR1 and CDR2 sequences are MNHNY and SVGAGI (reference sequence). CDR3 length equals 13 residues. Losses at the gene ends were 6 bases for V and 5 bases for J; bases not matched to a gene: 6.

The chain joins TRBV5-1 to TRBJ1-6; TRBD1 is a possible D gene (5 bases). Germline-derived CDR1 and CDR2 are SGHRS and YFSETQ. Trimming removed 4 bases at V and 9 bases at J, with 17 bases between. CDR3 length equals 15 residues. As DNA, the CDR3 is TGCGCCAGCAGCCCTAAACCAACGGGGGGTTCACCCCTCCACTTT. This translates into CASSPKPTGGSPLHF.

The chain has TRBV19 and TRBJ2-1, with 13 positions matching TRBD2. The V segment lost 5 bases and the J segment 7 bases; nucleotides outside the gene matches: 5. This CDR3 has 15 amino acids. Per germline, CDR1 LNHDA and CDR2 SQIVND (reference sequence). DNA of the CDR3: TGTGCCAGTAGTGGCGGACTAGCGGGGGATAATGAGCAGTTCTTC. Translating gives CASSGGLAGDNEQFF.

In DNA, the CDR3 is TGTGCCAGCAGCCAGTCCCTGGGAGGGACAGATACGCAGTATTTT. Amino acid sequence: CASSQSLGGTDTQYF. The chain has TRBV14 and TRBJ2-3; 7 positions match TRBD2. CDR1 SGHDN and CDR2 FVKESK come from the germline V gene. CDR3 length equals 15 residues. Trimming took 3 bases from V and 3 from J; bases not matched to a gene: 6.

This rearrangement joins TRBV28 to TRBJ1-5, with TRBD1 matching 11 bases. The CDR3 sequence is 17 residues long. The germline V gene encodes CDR1 MDHEN and CDR2 SYDVKM. V lost 5 bases and J lost 2; bases outside the gene matches: 8. CDR3 residues: CASSTRTGGRGNQPQHF. CDR3 coding DNA: TGTGCCAGCAGTACCCGGACAGGGGGCCGGGGCAATCAGCCCCAGCATTTT. Drawing the rest from reference TRBV28 and TRBJ1-5, the complete variable domain is DVKVTQSSRYLVKRTGEKVFLECVQDMDHENMFWYRQDPGLGLRLIYFSYDVKMKEKGDIPEGYSVSREKKERFSLILESASTNQTSMYLCASSTRTGGRGNQPQHFGDGTRLSIL.

The gene calls are TRBV27 and TRBJ1-4, with TRBD1 as a possible D gene (5 bases). Trimming pared 1 base from V and 8 bases from J, leaving 8 bases between. The length of the CDR3 is 13 residues. Germline V CDR1 and CDR2: MNHEY, SMNVEV (reference sequence). The CDR3 loop is CASSLWRDEKLFF. The CDR3 bases are TGTGCCAGCAGTTTATGGAGGGACGAAAAACTGTTTTTT.

The rearrangement links TRBV14 to TRBJ1-4; unclear D gene. The ends were cut back, 1 base at V and 10 bases at J, with 10 bases in the middle. Germline V gene sequence: CDR1 SGHDN, CDR2 FVKESK. CDR3 length equals 13 residues. CDR3 bases: TGTGCCAGCAGCCAAGTCAACACAGCAAAACTGTTTTTT. Its translation: CASSQVNTAKLFF. Using reference TRBV14 and TRBJ1-4 for the parts outside the CDR3, the full variable domain is EAGVTQFPSHSVIEKGQTVTLRCDPISGHDNLYWYRRVMGKEIKFLLHFVKESKQDESGMPNNRFLAERTGGTYSTLKVQPAELEDSGVYFCASSQVNTAKLFFGSGTQLSVL.

The rearrangement links TRBV11-2 to TRBJ1-6, with a possible D match to TRBD1 (5 bases). Germline V gives CDR1 SGHAT, CDR2 FQNNGV. Trimming stripped 5 bases from V and 4 bases from J, with 12 bases between. This CDR3 has 15 amino acids. CDR3 sequence: CASSDPRVYNSPLHF. The CDR3 DNA sequence: TGTGCCAGCAGCGACCCCAGGGTTTATAATTCACCCCTCCACTTT. The full variable domain, with the rest looked up from reference TRBV11-2 and TRBJ1-6, is EAGVAQSPRYKIIEKRQSVAFWCNPISGHATLYWYQQILGQGPKLLIQFQNNGVVDDSQLPKDRFSAERLKGVDSTLKIQPAKLEDSAVYLCASSDPRVYNSPLHFGNGTRLTVT.

V is TRBV10-3 and J is TRBJ1-2; the match to TRBD1 covers 9 bases. Germline lookup yields CDR1 ENHRY and CDR2 SYGVKD. V gave up 1 base and J gave up 4 bases; unmatched junction bases: 1. The CDR3 is 14 amino acids. CDR3 protein: CAISELGQGYGYTF. Written as DNA, the CDR3 is TGTGCCATCAGTGAGTTGGGACAGGGCTATGGCTACACCTTC.

This chain links TRBV4-2 with TRBJ2-3; TRBD2 agrees at 10 bases. Germline V lookup: CDR1 LGHNA, CDR2 YNFKEQ. V gave up 2 bases and J gave up 2 bases; unmatched junction bases: 10. The CDR3 runs 18 residues. CDR3 sequence: CASSQRAGAGGNTDTQYF. The CDR3 bases are TGTGCCAGCAGCCAAAGGGCAGGAGCGGGGGGGAACACAGATACGCAGTATTTT.

This chain links TRBV4-1 with TRBJ2-5; perhaps TRBD2 as D (6 bases). The CDR3 length is 17 residues. V dropped 6 bases and J dropped 0 bases, with 20 bases sitting between them. Germline-derived CDR1 and CDR2 are MGHRA and YSYEKL. The CDR3 sequence is CASSSTRDSRYQETQYF. As DNA, the CDR3 is TGCGCCAGCAGTTCTACCCGGGACTCACGGTACCAAGAGACCCAGTACTTC.

V gene TRBV5-5 combines with J gene TRBJ2-1; perhaps TRBD1 as D (5 bases). Trimming cost V 5 bases and J 1 base, with 16 bases left between them. Germline CDR1 is SGHKS and CDR2 is YYEKEE (reference sequence). There are 16 residues in the CDR3. The CDR3 sequence is CASRPQVGRSYNEQFF. For the CDR3, the DNA is TGTGCCAGCAGACCACAGGTAGGGCGATCCTACAATGAGCAGTTCTTC.

The chain recombines TRBV11-1 with TRBJ2-1; 7 bases agree with TRBD1. With 5 bases clipped from V and 5 bases from J, the junction kept 9 bases outside the gene matches. Looked up from germline, CDR1 is SGHAT and CDR2 is FQDESV (reference sequence). CDR3 size: 15 residues. CDR3 protein: CASSHNRGRHNEQFF. The CDR3 DNA reads as TGTGCCAGCAGCCATAACAGGGGCCGACACAATGAGCAGTTCTTC.

The V call is TRBV28, the J call TRBJ1-2; 8 bases map to TRBD1. The germline V gene has CDR1 MDHEN and CDR2 SYDVKM. The CDR3 is made up of 15 amino acids. The junction had 6 bases not matched to a gene; V was cut back by 2 bases and J by 4 bases. The CDR3 DNA reads as TGTGCCAGCAGTTTACCACAGGGGGGTGGCTATGGCTACACCTTC. Translation gives CASSLPQGGGYGYTF.

This CDR3 reads CASSDRSTEKLFF. The CDR3 coding sequence is TGTGCCAGCAGTGACAGGTCGACTGAAAAACTGTTTTTT. V and J are TRBV2 and TRBJ1-4; unclear D gene. Germline assignment: CDR1 SNHLY and CDR2 FYNNEI. Deletions cut 3 bases from V and 7 bases from J, with 9 bases between. The CDR3 has 13 residues.

V gene TRBV5-4 combines with J gene TRBJ2-5, with 8 bases lining up with TRBD2. V shed 4 bases, J shed 5 bases, and the junction held 13 bases outside the gene matches. CDR1 is SGHNT and CDR2 is YYREEE in the germline V gene (reference sequence). This CDR3 has 16 amino acids. The CDR3 nucleotides are TGTGCCAGCAGCCACCAACGGGGGGGCAGGGCGGAGACCCAGTACTTC. The encoded protein is CASSHQRGGRAETQYF.

The chain recombines TRBV11-2 with TRBJ2-1, with a tentative D call TRBD2 (6 bases). Germline V gene data show CDR1 as SGHAT and CDR2 as FQNNGV. The CDR3 is 16 amino acids. Deletions cut 3 bases from V and 4 bases from J, with 16 bases between. CDR3 in DNA: TGTGCCAGCAGCTTTCGTGTGGGGGGTCCTTACAATGAGCAGTTCTTC. Protein sequence: CASSFRVGGPYNEQFF.

This chain joins TRBV5-1 and TRBJ2-5, with TRBD1 matching over 7 bases. The CDR3 loop spans 14 amino acids. The germline V gene encodes CDR1 SGHRS and CDR2 YFSETQ. V was clipped by 2 bases and J by 4 bases; unmatched bases: 5. DNA for the CDR3: TGCGCCAGCAGCTTAAACAGGGGCCGAGAGACCCAGTACTTC. Its translation: CASSLNRGRETQYF.

V usage is TRBV5-1 and J usage is TRBJ2-5, with D possibly matching TRBD2 (6 bases). Germline V lookup: CDR1 SGHRS, CDR2 YFSETQ. The CDR3 loop spans 13 amino acids. Trimming removed 0 bases from V and 5 bases from J, with 8 bases in between. The CDR3 DNA sequence: TGCGCCAGCAGCTTGGGCGGGGCTGAGACCCAGTACTTC. Its protein product is CASSLGGAETQYF.